This T cell receptor beta chain was sequenced in a study of graft-versus-host responses after intestinal transplantation. Study as a whole: Recipients received multivisceral, liver-intestinal, or isolated intestinal transplants. Induction using anti-thymocyte globulin, followed by tacrolimus and steroids for approximately 3 years, was given to all recipients. Findings and limits, study-wide: Recipient marrow harbored GvH clones, some of which surfaced first in ileum or blood. Individuals carrying graft-donor T cell macrochimerism showed high graft-versus-host to host-versus-graft clonal ratios in allografts.

The CDR3 is 17 amino acids. The V gene's germline CDR1 is KGHSY and CDR2 FQNENV. With 0 bases clipped from V and 7 bases from J, the junction kept 13 bases outside the gene matches. Turning to this clone: What it binds is not known.

Only in-frame clones appear in the TCRdb table, and some are missing; sequencing was by immunoSEQ multiplex PCR. This sample has about 88,000 clones, with over 90% found just once. The sequence derives from a human donor who was the organ donor for an intestinal transplant. This specimen consisted of unstimulated CD4+ T cells sorted from spleen or lymph node cells, obtained before transplant. This chain uses TRBV16 with TRBJ2-7; 9 positions agree with TRBD1. The CDR3 protein is CASSQSWGQGPDREQYF. The CDR3 nucleotides read TGTGCCAGCAGCCAATCGTGGGGACAGGGCCCCGATCGGGAGCAGTACTTC.